The 28 T cell receptor beta chains below were found in one sample sequenced in a study of response to subunit inactivated influenza vaccine. TCRdb reanalysed the RT-PCR reads using MiXCR and keeps one entry per CDR3 protein. The sample has roughly 190,000 distinct CDR3 sequences; 14% are singletons. The source material was CD8+ T cells sorted from PBMCs, sampled roughly 5 days after vaccination. These receptors all come from a man aged 50-60 years who received an inactivated influenza vaccine.

This clonotype was seen a handful of times. The chain links TRBV12-3 or TRBV12-4 to TRBJ2-2; no firm D call. Trimming took off 5 bases at V and 5 bases at J, with 15 bases between the two ends. This CDR3 is 15 amino acids long. In DNA form, the CDR3 reads TGTGCCAGCAGTCTGGACGGATCGAGGACCGGGGAGCTGTTTTTT. Translation gives CASSLDGSRTGELFF.

The rearrangement joins TRBV29-1 to TRBJ2-3; 9 bases align to TRBD2. The CDR3 is made up of 16 amino acids. Per germline, CDR1 SQVTM and CDR2 ANQGSEA. The ends lost 2 bases at V and 3 bases at J; junction bases unmatched: 9. CDR3 DNA sequence: TGCAGCGTTGAATCGGGTAGCGGGAGTGGGACAGATACGCAGTATTTT. Protein product: CSVESGSGSGTDTQYF.

The DNA for the CDR3 is TGTGCCAGCACCCAGCGGGGGATAGAGGGGCCCGGGGAGCTGTTTTTT. Translation: CASTQRGIEGPGELFF. This chain connects TRBV27 to TRBJ2-2; TRBD2 matches at 8 bases. The CDR3 is 16 amino acids. J was trimmed by 6 bases and V by 7 bases; bases with no gene match: 13. CDR1 and CDR2 (germline): MNHEY, SMNVEV (reference sequence).

The rearrangement joins TRBV24-1 to TRBJ2-1; 7 nucleotides match TRBD1. The CDR3 has 15 residues. V shed 3 bases, J shed 9 bases, and the junction held 10 bases outside the gene matches. Germline loops: CDR1 KGHDR, CDR2 SFDVKD. In nucleotides, the CDR3 is TGTGCCACCAGTGATCAACATGGGACAGAGGGTGAGCAGTTCTTC. The encoded protein is CATSDQHGTEGEQFF.

The table lists this clonotype with many counts. The V gene is TRBV6-5, the J gene TRBJ1-5; no definite D call. Germline V gene lookup returns CDR1 MNHEY and CDR2 SVGAGI. With 4 bases removed from V and 0 bases from J, the gap between germline ends came to 19 bases. The CDR3 has 18 residues. CDR3 residues: CASSSPPDEFHSNQPQHF. CDR3 in DNA: TGTGCCAGCAGTTCACCCCCGGACGAATTCCATAGCAATCAGCCCCAGCATTTT.

The chain couples TRBV29-1 to TRBJ1-5, with D possibly being TRBD1 (6 bases). CDR1 is SQVTM, CDR2 ANQGSEA, per germline. CDR3 size: 14 residues. V was shortened by 5 bases and J by 5 bases, with 16 bases between the two germline ends. As DNA, the CDR3 is TGCAGCGTTCTTTCGCCGGACAGCGATCAGCCCCAGCATTTT. This gives the protein CSVLSPDSDQPQHF. The whole variable domain, remainder taken from reference TRBV29-1 and TRBJ1-5, is SAVISQKPSRDICQRGTSLTIQCQVDSQVTMMFWYRQQPGQSLTLIATANQGSEATYESGFVIDKFPISRPNLTFSTLTVSNMSPEDSSIYLCSVLSPDSDQPQHFGDGTRLSIL.

The chain couples TRBV12-3 or TRBV12-4 to TRBJ2-7; 7 nucleotides match TRBD2. The CDR3 has 13 amino acids. V shed 6 bases and J 4 bases; nucleotides not matched to a gene: 6. The CDR3 reads CASSYGLVYEQYF. The CDR3, as DNA: TGTGCCAGCAGCTATGGACTAGTGTACGAGCAGTACTTC.

The chain uses TRBV19 and TRBJ2-7; 7 bases line up with TRBD1. The CDR3 is 15 amino acids. Trimming removed 4 bases from V and 4 bases from J; junction bases left unmatched: 10. Germline V lookup: CDR1 LNHDA, CDR2 SQIVND (reference sequence). CDR3 sequence: CASSKHRDSSYEQYF. CDR3 nucleotide sequence: TGTGCCAGTAGTAAACACCGGGACAGTTCATACGAGCAGTACTTC.

This sequence joins TRBV5-1 and TRBJ2-7; D is ambiguous. V was shortened by 0 bases and J by 0 bases, with 7 bases between the two germline ends. The CDR3 consists of 14 residues. The germline gives CDR1 SGHRS, CDR2 YFSETQ. This chain's CDR3 is CASSLVWGSYEQYF. In DNA form, the CDR3 reads TGCGCCAGCAGCTTGGTGTGGGGCTCCTACGAGCAGTACTTC. The full variable domain, in which reference TRBV5-1 and TRBJ2-7 provide the parts outside the CDR3, is KAGVTQTPRYLIKTRGQQVTLSCSPISGHRSVSWYQQTPGQGLQFLFEYFSETQRNKGNFPGRFSGRQFSNSRSEMNVSTLELGDSALYLCASSLVWGSYEQYFGPGTRLTVT.

There are a few counts of this clonotype. This chain links TRBV7-9 with TRBJ2-3, with 8 bases identical to TRBD2. Germline-derived CDR1 and CDR2 are SEHNR and FQNEAQ (reference sequence). CDR3 length equals 16 residues. V lost 4 bases to trimming and J lost 7 bases; unmatched junction nucleotides: 13. The CDR3 reads CASSYSPAGVSNTQYF. The DNA for the CDR3 is TGTGCCAGCAGCTATAGCCCAGCGGGAGTCTCCAATACGCAGTATTTT.

This clonotype was picked up a small number of times. J is TRBJ2-6 and V is TRBV28; unclear D gene. Germline V gives CDR1 MDHEN, CDR2 SYDVKM. The CDR3 consists of 14 residues. V lost 6 bases and J 4 bases, leaving 10 bases between the germline ends. The CDR3, as DNA: TGTGCCAGCAGCTTAATTTCCGGGGCCAACGTCCTGACTTTC. Protein product: CASSLISGANVLTF. Using reference TRBV28 and TRBJ2-6 for the parts outside the CDR3, the full variable domain is DVKVTQSSRYLVKRTGEKVFLECVQDMDHENMFWYRQDPGLGLRLIYFSYDVKMKEKGDIPEGYSVSREKKERFSLILESASTNQTSMYLCASSLISGANVLTFGAGSRLTVL.

This clonotype was counted between two and nine times. This sequence joins TRBV25-1 and TRBJ1-1, with D tentatively TRBD1 (6 bases). The CDR3 contains 17 residues. The germline gives CDR1 MGHDK, CDR2 SYGVNS. Between the trimmed V and J ends, which lost 3 bases and 4 bases, there was a span of 21 bases. The CDR3 region has the DNA TGTGCCAGCAGTGATCTCCCTGTTGGGACATCCGCCACTGAAGCTTTCTTT. Protein sequence: CASSDLPVGTSATEAFF.

The V gene is TRBV6-5, the J gene TRBJ2-7, with TRBD1 matching 7 bases. This CDR3 region has 17 residues. The germline V gene encodes CDR1 MNHEY and CDR2 SVGAGI. After removal of 0 bases from V and 3 bases from J, the junction contained 11 bases not matched to a gene. CDR3 region: CASSYSETTGPFYEQYF. The CDR3 bases are TGTGCCAGCAGTTACTCGGAGACGACAGGGCCTTTCTACGAGCAGTACTTC.

The V gene is TRBV28, the J gene TRBJ2-7, with D possibly being TRBD1 (6 bases). CDR1 is MDHEN and CDR2 is SYDVKM in the germline V gene. CDR3 length: 16 amino acids. The V and J ends lost 4 bases and 1 base respectively, with 17 bases between them. Here the CDR3 reads CASSSPFDRSSYEQYF. As DNA, the CDR3 is TGTGCCAGCAGTTCCCCCTTCGACAGGAGTTCCTACGAGCAGTACTTC.

The gene calls are TRBV7-6 and TRBJ2-6, with TRBD2 as a possible D gene (5 bases). In germline, CDR1 is SGHVS, CDR2 FNYEAQ. Trimming stripped 1 base from V and 4 bases from J, with 14 bases between. This CDR3 has 17 residues. The CDR3 here is CASSLEGSSIGANVLTF. CDR3 in DNA: TGTGCCAGCAGCTTAGAAGGGAGTTCCATCGGGGCCAACGTCCTGACTTTC. The variable domain in full, with the rest retrieved from reference TRBV7-6 and TRBJ2-6, is GAGVSQSPRYKVTKRGQDVALRCDPISGHVSLYWYRQALGQGPEFLTYFNYEAQQDKSGLPNDRFSAERPEGSISTLTIQRTEQRDSAMYRCASSLEGSSIGANVLTFGAGSRLTVL.

The V gene is TRBV6-1, the J gene TRBJ2-1, with TRBD2 matching 9 bases. The CDR3 runs 13 residues. The germline V gene encodes CDR1 MNHNS and CDR2 SASEGT. V lost 4 bases and J lost 7; bases outside the gene matches: 2. CDR3 DNA: TGTGCCAGCAGTGGGCTAGCGGGGAATGAGCAGTTCTTC. It specifies CASSGLAGNEQFF.

This clonotype appeared many times. The V and J genes are TRBV7-9 and TRBJ1-3; D not certain. The CDR3 has 12 amino acids. V was clipped by 3 bases and J by 3 bases, with 3 bases between them. Germline values: CDR1 SEHNR, CDR2 FQNEAQ (reference sequence). The DNA for the CDR3 is TGTGCCAGCAGCTTGAATGGAAACACCATATATTTT. Translation: CASSLNGNTIYF. Looking up the rest from reference TRBV7-9 and TRBJ1-3 gives the full variable domain: DTGVSQNPRHKITKRGQNVTFRCDPISEHNRLYWYRQTLGQGPEFLTYFQNEAQLEKSRLLSDRFSAERPKGSFSTLEIQRTEQGDSAMYLCASSLNGNTIYFGEGSWLTVV.

The chain is built from TRBV5-1 and TRBJ1-2; D is unresolved. The germline gives CDR1 SGHRS, CDR2 YFSETQ. The CDR3 runs to 13 residues. V shed 3 bases and J shed 5 bases, with 11 bases lying between them. The CDR3 DNA sequence: TGCGCCAGCAGCTCCTGGGATACATATGGCTACACCTTC. Translation gives CASSSWDTYGYTF.

V is TRBV20-1 and J is TRBJ2-7; D unresolved. Germline V gives CDR1 DFQATT, CDR2 SNEGSKA (reference sequence). The CDR3 loop spans 14 amino acids. The V gene lost 5 bases and the J gene lost 2 bases, with 16 bases spanning the gap. CDR3 sequence: CSAATASLTYEQYF. Here the CDR3 DNA reads TGCAGTGCTGCGACCGCCTCCCTTACCTACGAGCAGTACTTC.

V and J are TRBV7-9 and TRBJ1-3, with D unclear. V was shortened by 7 bases and J by 4 bases, with 8 bases between the two germline ends. CDR1 and CDR2 (germline): SEHNR, FQNEAQ (reference sequence). The CDR3 contains 12 residues. CDR3 residues: CASTPDGNTIYF. The CDR3 nucleotides are TGTGCCAGCACCCCAGACGGAAACACCATATATTTT.

The rearrangement links TRBV7-6 to TRBJ2-3; D uncertain. V shed 0 bases and J shed 0 bases, with 10 bases lying between them. This CDR3 is built from 16 residues. The germline CDR1 and CDR2 sequences are SGHVS and FNYEAQ. The CDR3 here is CASSLAVAPSTDTQYF. CDR3 bases: TGTGCCAGCAGCTTAGCGGTAGCACCTAGCACAGATACGCAGTATTTT.

The chain recombines TRBV6-2 or TRBV6-3 with TRBJ2-2; D remains ambiguous. This CDR3 spans 15 amino acids. Trimming took off 4 bases at V and 6 bases at J, with 15 bases between the two ends. The V gene's germline CDR1 is MNHEY and CDR2 SVGEGT. CDR3: CASSFGPPVSGELFF. DNA of the CDR3: TGTGCCAGCAGTTTCGGGCCGCCCGTCTCCGGGGAGCTGTTTTTT.

This chain connects TRBV19 to TRBJ2-5; TRBD1 or TRBD2 may be the D gene (5 bases each). The CDR3 is 16 amino acids. The V gene's germline CDR1 is LNHDA and CDR2 SQIVND (reference sequence). The V and J ends lost 4 bases and 6 bases respectively, with 21 bases between them. The CDR3 DNA reads TGTGCCAGTAGTAGAGGAGCGGCAGGGCTAGCAAAGACCCAGTACTTC. Encoded protein: CASSRGAAGLAKTQYF.

The sample holds a few counts of this clonotype. The rearrangement joins TRBV4-3 to TRBJ1-5; tentatively, D is TRBD1 (5 bases). V was pared by 0 bases and J by 9 bases, with 12 bases between. The CDR3 totals 14 residues. The germline CDR1 and CDR2 sequences are LGHNA and YSLEER. The CDR3 DNA reads TGCGCCAGCAGCCAAGACGGGGGAGGGTCGCCCCAGCATTTT. Residues: CASSQDGGGSPQHF.

The rearrangement uses TRBV5-6 and TRBJ2-7; D gene uncertain. The germline CDR1 and CDR2 sequences are SGHDT and YYEEEE. The ends were cut back, 9 bases at V and 9 bases at J, with 22 bases in the middle. CDR3 length: 13 residues. The CDR3 nucleotides read TGTGCCATGGGCCCCGGGCCCGGCTGCTCGCAGTACTTC. Translating it yields CAMGPGPGCSQYF.

This clonotype was counted between two and nine times. CDR3 bases: TGTGCCAGCAGTGAAGGTATGAGGACAGGGTCCAATGAGCAGTTCTTC. This gives the protein CASSEGMRTGSNEQFF. The genes are TRBV2 and TRBJ2-1; 8 bases align to TRBD1. Germline values: CDR1 SNHLY, CDR2 FYNNEI. The CDR3 spans 16 residues. The J segment lost 6 bases and the V segment lost 1 base, leaving 8 bases of the junction unmatched.

This clonotype was seen a few times. The genes are TRBV6-1 and TRBJ2-3; 11 bases match TRBD2. This CDR3 is built from 15 residues. With V trimmed by 6 bases and J by 7 bases, 9 bases remained unmatched. Germline V gene data show CDR1 as MNHNS and CDR2 as SASEGT. The chain's CDR3 is CASRPTSGEGYTQYF. Written as DNA, the CDR3 is TGTGCCAGCAGGCCGACTAGCGGGGAAGGGTATACGCAGTATTTT.

The CDR3 coding sequence is TGTGCCAGCTCACCGCCCGGGTACGAGCAGTACTTC. It is translated as CASSPPGYEQYF. The chain has TRBV18 and TRBJ2-7; D remains ambiguous. The CDR3 covers 12 residues. Germline V gives CDR1 KGHSH, CDR2 LQKENI. Deletions cut 3 bases from V and 4 bases from J, with 7 bases between.